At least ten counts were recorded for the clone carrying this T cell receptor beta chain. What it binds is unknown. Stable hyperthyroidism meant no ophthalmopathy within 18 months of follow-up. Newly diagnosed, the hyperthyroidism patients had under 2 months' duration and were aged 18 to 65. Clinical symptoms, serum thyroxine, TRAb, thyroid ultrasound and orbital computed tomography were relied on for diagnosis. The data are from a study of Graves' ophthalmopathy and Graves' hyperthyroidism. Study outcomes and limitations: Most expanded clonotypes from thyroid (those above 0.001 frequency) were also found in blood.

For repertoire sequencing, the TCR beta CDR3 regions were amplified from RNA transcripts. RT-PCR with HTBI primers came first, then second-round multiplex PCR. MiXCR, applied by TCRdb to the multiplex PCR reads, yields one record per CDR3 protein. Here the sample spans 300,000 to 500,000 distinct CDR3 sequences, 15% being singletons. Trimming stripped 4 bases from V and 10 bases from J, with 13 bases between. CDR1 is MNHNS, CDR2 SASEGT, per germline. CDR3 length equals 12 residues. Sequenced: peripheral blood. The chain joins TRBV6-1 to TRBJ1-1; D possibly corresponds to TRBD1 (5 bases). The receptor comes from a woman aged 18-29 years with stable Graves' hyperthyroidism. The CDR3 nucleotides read TGTGCCAGCAGTGGGGACTTCCAGGCAGCTTTCTTT. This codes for CASSGDFQAAFF.